The clone carrying this T cell receptor (beta chain) was seen only a few times. What it recognizes is unknown. This record comes from a study of OX40 agonist ivuxolimab in advanced cancers. Germline CDR1 SNHLY, CDR2 FYNNEI. The CDR3 is made up of 13 amino acids. Trimming took 11 bases from V and 4 from J; bases not matched to a gene: 10. Sequencing used immunoSEQ multiplex PCR; TCRdb keeps in-frame clones, though not all of them. Here the sample spans 45,000 or so clones, around nine tenths being singletons. Whole-study findings and limits: Low normalized T-cell clonal expansion was also seen in some nonresponders. Undetermined was the antigen specificity of the expanded peripheral T cells.

This chain uses TRBV2 with TRBJ2-7, with 8 bases lining up with TRBD2. This sequence was found in an adult with an advanced solid tumor such as melanoma, head and neck, liver or kidney cancer. The source was CD4+ or CD8+ T cells sorted from blood, collected in a trial of the OX40 agonist ivuxolimab. CDR3 sequence reads: CAPVGLDPYEQYF. In DNA, the CDR3 is TGTGCCCCGGTGGGACTAGATCCTTACGAGCAGTACTTC.